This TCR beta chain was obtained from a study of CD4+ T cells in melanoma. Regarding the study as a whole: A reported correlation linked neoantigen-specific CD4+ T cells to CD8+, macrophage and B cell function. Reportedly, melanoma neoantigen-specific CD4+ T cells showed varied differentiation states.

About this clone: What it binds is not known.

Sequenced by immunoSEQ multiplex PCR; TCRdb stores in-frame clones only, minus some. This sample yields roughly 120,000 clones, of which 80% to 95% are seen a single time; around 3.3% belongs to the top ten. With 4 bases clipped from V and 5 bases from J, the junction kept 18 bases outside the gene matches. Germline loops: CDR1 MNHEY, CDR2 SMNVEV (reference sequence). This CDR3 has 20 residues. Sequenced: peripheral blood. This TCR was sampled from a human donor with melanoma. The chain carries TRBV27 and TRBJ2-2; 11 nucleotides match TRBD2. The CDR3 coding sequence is TGTGCCAGCAGTTCCTATAGGCCCCTGCTAGCGGGGGGTAGGACCGGGGAGCTGTTTTTT. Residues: CASSSYRPLLAGGRTGELFF.